The clone carrying this TCR beta chain was detected a few times. CDR3 length: 16 residues. The V and J ends lost 5 bases and 5 bases, in that order; junction bases with no gene match: 8. This sample is part of a study of patients and donors after allogeneic stem cell transplantation. TCRdb redid the calling of the RT-PCR reads with MiXCR, one entry per CDR3 protein. The profile shows about a million distinct CDR3 sequences, roughly 18% of them singletons. The chain couples TRBV12-3 or TRBV12-4 to TRBJ2-3, with 12 nucleotides matching TRBD2. This clonotype originated in a human donor who was either an allogeneic HSCT recipient or a stem cell or donor lymphocyte infusion donor (not recorded which). It is not recorded whose cells these are; they may come from a transplant donor. Sequenced material: blood, either unsorted or a sorted T cell fraction (not recorded which). CDR3 bases: TGTGCCAGCAGTGTCCTAGCGGGAGGGCTCGGAGATACGCAGTATTTT. Translating gives CASSVLAGGLGDTQYF.